The following is a T cell receptor beta chain sequence with its context. Its antigen is currently unknown. Germline trimming cut 5 bases from V and 8 bases from J; bases unmatched to any gene: 11. Germline loops: CDR1 SGHRS, CDR2 YFSETQ. This CDR3 has 14 amino acids. These data come from a study of post-analysis software for immune sequencing data. Study-wide results and caveats: Patients used about five TRBV segments, including TRBV5-6, TRBV5-1 and TRBV20-1, more often than controls. Patients with multiple sclerosis recorded significantly lower normalized Chao1 diversity than controls, the study found.

Sequencing libraries made from TCR beta cDNA carried unique molecular identifiers. cDNA molecules numbering about half a million came from around 1 to 10 million T cells. TCRdb called the PCR reads again in MiXCR, with one record for every CDR3 protein. The sample has 600,000 to 750,000 distinct CDR3 sequences; approximately 59% are singletons. Sequencing was carried out using blood. This chain joins TRBV5-1 and TRBJ2-5; TRBD2 matches 8 bases. The sequence was obtained from a girl aged 2 to 10 with multiple sclerosis. Here the CDR3 DNA reads TGCGCCAGCAGGGGACTAGATACTCGGGTCACCCAGTACTTC. Its translation: CASRGLDTRVTQYF.